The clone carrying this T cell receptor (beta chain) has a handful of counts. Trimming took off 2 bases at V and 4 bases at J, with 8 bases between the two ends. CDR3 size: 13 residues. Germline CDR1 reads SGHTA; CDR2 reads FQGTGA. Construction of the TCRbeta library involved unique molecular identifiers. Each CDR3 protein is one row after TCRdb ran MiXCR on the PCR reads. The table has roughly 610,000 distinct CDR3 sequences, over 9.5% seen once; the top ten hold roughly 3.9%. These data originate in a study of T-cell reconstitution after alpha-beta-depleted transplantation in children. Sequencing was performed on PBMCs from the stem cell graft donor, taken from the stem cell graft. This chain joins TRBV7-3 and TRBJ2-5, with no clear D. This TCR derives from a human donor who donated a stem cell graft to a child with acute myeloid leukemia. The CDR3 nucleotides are TGTGCCAGCAGCTTAGATCCGGGAGAGACCCAGTACTTC. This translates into CASSLDPGETQYF.